This TCR beta chain was documented in a study of T-cell reconstitution after alpha-beta-depleted transplantation in children. The CDR3 has 16 residues. With V trimmed by 5 bases and J by 10 bases, 12 bases remained unmatched. This clonotype has just a few counts. As it was prepared, the TCRbeta library received unique molecular identifiers. TCRdb called the PCR reads again in MiXCR, with one record for every CDR3 protein. The profile shows hundreds of thousands of distinct CDR3 sequences, about 12% of them singletons. J is TRBJ2-1 and V is TRBV12-3 or TRBV12-4, with 12 positions matching TRBD2. The sample consisted of PBMCs, taken before TCRalphabeta/CD19-depleted stem cell transplant. This clonotype was obtained from a girl between 2 and 10 years old with congenital amegakaryocytic thrombocytopenia, due to receive a stem cell transplant. CDR3 nucleotides: TGTGCCAGCAGTATGGGACTAGCGGGCGACCTCGCAGAGCAGTTCTTC. Protein product: CASSMGLAGDLAEQFF.